The count of the clone carrying this T cell receptor beta chain is one. The sample comes from a study of OX40 agonist ivuxolimab in advanced cancers. Assay: immunoSEQ multiplex PCR; the TCRdb copy retains only in-frame clones and omits some. The sample comprises about 50,000 clones, approximately 95% of which are singletons, and 24% rests with the top ten. This material consisted of CD4+ or CD8+ T cells sorted from blood, taken in a trial of the OX40 agonist ivuxolimab. The receptor was derived from an adult with an advanced solid tumor such as melanoma, head and neck, liver or kidney cancer.

The CDR3 DNA reads TGTGCCAGCAGCTACCTATACGAGCAGTACTTC. This gives the protein CASSYLYEQYF. The rearrangement joins TRBV7-9 to TRBJ2-7, with D uncertain. The CDR3 runs 11 residues. Germline CDR1 reads SEHNR; CDR2 reads FQNEAQ (reference sequence). Trimming pared 4 bases from V and 4 bases from J, leaving 5 bases between.